This is a list of T cell receptor beta chains from one sample in a study of shared clonotypes between healthy human individuals. Generated by immunoSEQ multiplex PCR, the TCRdb table keeps only in-frame clones and is missing some. The table has more than 500,000 clones, around 96% seen once. The sequencing input was naive CD4+ T cells sorted from blood. The receptors shown here come from a woman in her twenties or thirties in good health. Both conserved end residues are part of each CDR3. Each record gives: CDR3 length, D gene, clone size, V gene, J gene, CDR3 protein, CDR3 DNA. A D gene is named only where the DNA matches it firmly. Clone size appears in some rows only: once, few, many, or a class for an expanded clone.

CDR3 length: 15; D gene: TRBD2; clone size: .; V gene: TRBV28; J gene: TRBJ2-1; CDR3 protein: CASQGAGGSYNEQFF; CDR3 DNA: TGTGCCAGTCAAGGGGCGGGAGGGTCCTACAATGAGCAGTTCTTC
CDR3 length: 16; D gene: .; clone size: .; V gene: TRBV5-1; J gene: TRBJ2-7; CDR3 protein: CASSYTLGGSAYEQYF; CDR3 DNA: TGCGCCAGCAGCTACACCCTAGGGGGGTCGGCTTACGAGCAGTACTTC
CDR3 length: 12; D gene: .; clone size: .; V gene: TRBV28; J gene: TRBJ1-1; CDR3 protein: CAISTEDDKAFF; CDR3 DNA: TGTGCCATCTCAACCGAAGACGACAAAGCTTTCTTT
CDR3 length: 18; D gene: .; clone size: once; V gene: TRBV11-2; J gene: TRBJ2-5; CDR3 protein: CASSLGGGQGILIWEQYF; CDR3 DNA: TGTGCCAGCAGCTTAGGTGGGGGCCAGGGCATCCTGATTTGGGAGCAGTACTTC
CDR3 length: 14; D gene: TRBD1; clone size: .; V gene: TRBV27; J gene: TRBJ1-2; CDR3 protein: CASSLQGRVYGYTF; CDR3 DNA: TGTGCCAGCAGTCTACAGGGGCGAGTCTATGGCTACACCTTC
CDR3 length: 16; D gene: TRBD1; clone size: .; V gene: TRBV18; J gene: TRBJ2-7; CDR3 protein: CASSPRNQGVSYEQYF; CDR3 DNA: TGTGCCAGCTCACCACGCAATCAGGGGGTATCCTACGAGCAGTACTTC
CDR3 length: 15; D gene: .; clone size: .; V gene: TRBV19; J gene: TRBJ2-5; CDR3 protein: CASSISPNREETQYF; CDR3 DNA: TGTGCCAGTAGTATTTCCCCTAACAGAGAAGAGACCCAGTACTTC
CDR3 length: 17; D gene: .; clone size: .; V gene: TRBV28; J gene: TRBJ2-3; CDR3 protein: CASSGLAVEPYTDTQYF; CDR3 DNA: TGTGCCAGTTCGGGATTGGCGGTGGAACCATACACAGATACGCAGTATTTT
CDR3 length: 14; D gene: TRBD2; clone size: .; V gene: TRBV28; J gene: TRBJ2-7; CDR3 protein: CASSLELAGYEQYF; CDR3 DNA: TGTGCCAGCAGTTTGGAACTAGCGGGCTACGAGCAGTACTTC
CDR3 length: 16; D gene: TRBD2; clone size: .; V gene: TRBV7-8; J gene: TRBJ2-7; CDR3 protein: CASSLTSLAGGLEQYF; CDR3 DNA: TGTGCCAGCAGCTTAACCTCTCTAGCGGGGGGATTGGAGCAGTACTTC
CDR3 length: 17; D gene: .; clone size: .; V gene: TRBV4-2; J gene: TRBJ2-3; CDR3 protein: CASSLVRASESTDTQYF; CDR3 DNA: TGTGCCAGCAGCTTGGTCCGAGCTAGCGAGAGCACAGATACGCAGTATTTT
CDR3 length: 15; D gene: TRBD2; clone size: .; V gene: TRBV5-4; J gene: TRBJ2-1; CDR3 protein: CASSFAGGPYNEQFF; CDR3 DNA: TGTGCCAGCAGCTTTGCGGGAGGGCCGTACAATGAGCAGTTCTTC
CDR3 length: 18; D gene: TRBD2; clone size: once; V gene: TRBV5-8; J gene: TRBJ2-3; CDR3 protein: CASSLGLEASGTTDTQYF; CDR3 DNA: TGTGCCAGCAGCTTGGGGTTGGAGGCTAGCGGGACAACAGATACGCAGTATTTT
CDR3 length: 16; D gene: TRBD2; clone size: .; V gene: TRBV15; J gene: TRBJ2-7; CDR3 protein: CATSRDPGTSGIEQYF; CDR3 DNA: TGTGCCACCAGCAGAGATCCCGGGACTAGCGGGATCGAGCAGTACTTC
CDR3 length: 14; D gene: .; clone size: once; V gene: TRBV7-2; J gene: TRBJ1-2; CDR3 protein: CASSFSGSPQGYTF; CDR3 DNA: TGTGCCAGCAGCTTTAGCGGCTCCCCCCAGGGCTACACCTTC
CDR3 length: 13; D gene: .; clone size: .; V gene: TRBV2; J gene: TRBJ2-7; CDR3 protein: CASTILDSLEQYF; CDR3 DNA: TGTGCCAGCACCATATTGGACTCTCTGGAGCAGTACTTC
CDR3 length: 14; D gene: .; clone size: .; V gene: TRBV4-1; J gene: TRBJ1-1; CDR3 protein: CASSRRGRDTEAFF; CDR3 DNA: TGCGCCAGCAGCCGCCGGGGGCGGGACACTGAAGCTTTCTTT
CDR3 length: 12; D gene: .; clone size: .; V gene: TRBV5-1; J gene: TRBJ2-7; CDR3 protein: CASSPGGYEQYF; CDR3 DNA: TGCGCCAGCAGCCCCGGGGGCTACGAGCAGTACTTC
CDR3 length: 13; D gene: .; clone size: .; V gene: TRBV18; J gene: TRBJ2-7; CDR3 protein: CASSPTPPRGQYF; CDR3 DNA: TGTGCCAGCTCACCAACGCCCCCCCGAGGGCAGTACTTC
CDR3 length: 17; D gene: .; clone size: .; V gene: TRBV7-9; J gene: TRBJ1-2; CDR3 protein: CASSLGGRTHPNYGYTF; CDR3 DNA: TGTGCCAGCAGCTTAGGGGGACGAACTCACCCTAACTATGGCTACACCTTC
CDR3 length: 17; D gene: TRBD2; clone size: .; V gene: TRBV7-2; J gene: TRBJ2-7; CDR3 protein: CASSGTGTSGRVYEQYF; CDR3 DNA: TGTGCCAGCAGCGGAACCGGGACTAGCGGGAGAGTATACGAGCAGTACTTC
CDR3 length: 13; D gene: .; clone size: .; V gene: TRBV6-6; J gene: TRBJ2-7; CDR3 protein: CASTREGAYEQYF; CDR3 DNA: TGTGCCAGCACACGGGAAGGGGCCTACGAGCAGTACTTC
CDR3 length: 14; D gene: .; clone size: .; V gene: TRBV5-8; J gene: TRBJ1-6; CDR3 protein: CASSFMGRNSPLHF; CDR3 DNA: TGTGCCAGCAGCTTTATGGGACGGAATTCACCCCTCCACTTT
CDR3 length: 19; D gene: TRBD2; clone size: .; V gene: TRBV19; J gene: TRBJ2-6; CDR3 protein: CASSSPGWAGEAGANVLTF; CDR3 DNA: TGTGCCAGTAGTTCTCCGGGGTGGGCGGGAGAGGCTGGGGCCAACGTCCTGACTTTC
CDR3 length: 15; D gene: .; clone size: .; V gene: TRBV28; J gene: TRBJ2-7; CDR3 protein: CASSFAGRSSYEQYF; CDR3 DNA: TGTGCCAGCAGTTTCGCGGGACGGTCCTCCTACGAGCAGTACTTC
CDR3 length: 14; D gene: .; clone size: .; V gene: TRBV27; J gene: TRBJ2-7; CDR3 protein: CASSLTWDVYEQYF; CDR3 DNA: TGTGCCAGCAGTTTAACCTGGGACGTCTACGAGCAGTACTTC
CDR3 length: 13; D gene: .; clone size: .; V gene: TRBV19; J gene: TRBJ2-2; CDR3 protein: CASSIIDAGELFF; CDR3 DNA: TGTGCCAGTAGTATCATAGACGCCGGGGAGCTGTTTTTT
CDR3 length: 13; D gene: TRBD1; clone size: .; V gene: TRBV28; J gene: TRBJ2-1; CDR3 protein: CASSLGTEREQFF; CDR3 DNA: TGTGCCAGCAGTTTGGGGACAGAGAGGGAGCAGTTCTTC
CDR3 length: 14; D gene: TRBD1; clone size: .; V gene: TRBV2; J gene: TRBJ1-5; CDR3 protein: CASRGQGSNQPQHF; CDR3 DNA: TGTGCCAGCAGAGGACAGGGAAGCAATCAGCCCCAGCATTTT
CDR3 length: 14; D gene: TRBD2; clone size: .; V gene: TRBV30; J gene: TRBJ2-7; CDR3 protein: CAWSKGSGSLGQYF; CDR3 DNA: TGTGCCTGGAGTAAAGGTAGCGGGAGTCTTGGGCAGTACTTC
CDR3 length: 12; D gene: .; clone size: few; V gene: TRBV28; J gene: TRBJ1-2; CDR3 protein: CASSIPAYGYTF; CDR3 DNA: TGTGCCAGCAGTATCCCAGCCTATGGCTACACCTTC
CDR3 length: 13; D gene: .; clone size: .; V gene: TRBV6-5; J gene: TRBJ2-7; CDR3 protein: CASSPGSLREQYF; CDR3 DNA: TGTGCCAGCAGCCCGGGGTCTTTGAGAGAGCAGTACTTC
CDR3 length: 9; D gene: .; clone size: .; V gene: TRBV5-5; J gene: TRBJ1-2; CDR3 protein: CASSPGYTF; CDR3 DNA: TGTGCCAGCAGCCCAGGCTACACCTTC
CDR3 length: 11; D gene: .; clone size: .; V gene: TRBV7-9; J gene: TRBJ2-7; CDR3 protein: CASSLGPEQYF; CDR3 DNA: TGTGCCAGCAGCTTAGGCCCCGAGCAGTACTTC
CDR3 length: 15; D gene: .; clone size: .; V gene: TRBV21-1; J gene: TRBJ1-1; CDR3 protein: CASSHSQVMNTEAFF; CDR3 DNA: TGTGCCAGCAGCCATTCGCAGGTCATGAACACTGAAGCTTTCTTT
CDR3 length: 15; D gene: .; clone size: .; V gene: TRBV2; J gene: TRBJ2-5; CDR3 protein: CASRDETSLGETQYF; CDR3 DNA: TGTGCCAGCAGGGATGAGACTAGTCTTGGGGAGACCCAGTACTTC
CDR3 length: 11; D gene: .; clone size: .; V gene: TRBV28; J gene: TRBJ1-2; CDR3 protein: CASSSYYGYTF; CDR3 DNA: TGTGCCAGCAGTTCCTACTATGGCTACACCTTC
CDR3 length: 15; D gene: .; clone size: .; V gene: TRBV6-6; J gene: TRBJ2-1; CDR3 protein: CASSATGSSYNEQFF; CDR3 DNA: TGTGCCAGCAGTGCTACAGGGAGCTCCTACAATGAGCAGTTCTTC
CDR3 length: 17; D gene: TRBD1; clone size: .; V gene: TRBV2; J gene: TRBJ2-7; CDR3 protein: CASSDHHGTGRSYEQYF; CDR3 DNA: TGTGCCAGCAGTGATCACCATGGGACAGGACGCTCCTACGAGCAGTACTTC
CDR3 length: 11; D gene: .; clone size: .; V gene: TRBV20-1; J gene: TRBJ1-2; CDR3 protein: CSAMGAGGYTF; CDR3 DNA: TGCAGTGCTATGGGGGCGGGTGGCTACACCTTC